In its sample, the clone carrying this T cell receptor (beta chain) was seen many times. What it binds is unknown. The CDR3 runs to 14 residues. In germline, CDR1 is MNHEY, CDR2 SVGAGI. Losses at the gene ends were 6 bases for V and 5 bases for J; bases not matched to a gene: 6. TCR beta CDR3 sequences were amplified from RNA transcripts. The study used the HTBI primer set for a first-round RT-PCR of the TCR CDR3. TCRdb itself ran the multiplex PCR reads through MiXCR, one entry per CDR3 protein. Among 450,000 to 650,000 distinct CDR3 sequences listed, about a fifth were seen once. This entry comes from a study of T cells in Graves' hyperthyroidism and ophthalmopathy. Study outcomes and limitations: Blood also held most thyroid clonotypes expanded beyond 0.001.

Sequenced material: blood. V and J are TRBV6-5 and TRBJ2-2, with 7 bases lining up with TRBD2. The sequence was collected from a man aged 18 to 29 with Graves' hyperthyroidism. The CDR3 loop reads CASRSLGGTGELFF. The CDR3 DNA sequence: TGTGCCAGCAGGTCCCTGGGGGGGACCGGGGAGCTGTTTTTT.